Below are 14 T cell receptor beta chains sequenced from a single sample in a study of blood T cell repertoires in COVID-19. Produced via immunoSEQ multiplex PCR; TCRdb's table is partial and in-frame only. The data contain 110,000 to 150,000 clones, 75% to 90% of them seen just once; the ten biggest clones take up more than 9.5%. The specimen sequenced was peripheral blood. All receptors come from a woman older than 75 with acute or convalescent COVID-19.

This chain uses TRBV7-9 with TRBJ1-3; weak D call: TRBD1 (5 bases). The CDR3 is 16 residues long. The germline V gene encodes CDR1 SEHNR and CDR2 FQNEAQ (reference sequence). V lost 6 bases and J lost 4, with 19 bases in between. The CDR3 loop reads CASSPSGGEVGNTIYF. CDR3 nucleotide sequence: TGTGCCAGCAGTCCCAGTGGGGGGGAGGTCGGAAACACCATATATTTT.

The chain joins TRBV19 to TRBJ1-1; D is perhaps TRBD1 (6 bases). V shed 7 bases and J shed 1 base, with 19 bases lying between them. CDR1 is LNHDA, CDR2 SQIVND, per germline (reference sequence). The CDR3 has 16 amino acids. The CDR3 region has the DNA TGTGCCAGTACTGAATGGCGAGGGGGACGGAACACTGAAGCTTTCTTT. Translating it yields CASTEWRGGRNTEAFF. The full variable domain, its missing parts supplied by reference TRBV19 and TRBJ1-1, is DGGITQSPKYLFRKEGQNVTLSCEQNLNHDAMYWYRQDPGQGLRLIYYSQIVNDFQKGDIAEGYSVSREKKESFPLTVTSAQKNPTAFYLCASTEWRGGRNTEAFFGQGTRLTVV.

The V call is TRBV19, the J call TRBJ2-2; D possibly corresponds to TRBD2 (7 bases). The CDR3 has 17 amino acids. Trimming shortened V by 5 bases and J by 3 bases, and 19 bases separated the two germline ends. CDR1 LNHDA and CDR2 SQIVND come from the germline V gene (reference sequence). CDR3 nucleotide sequence: TGTGCCAGTAGTTCCCCGTCTCGGGGGGCGGACACCGGGGAGCTGTTTTTT. Translation: CASSSPSRGADTGELFF.

The chain carries TRBV30 and TRBJ2-7, with D possibly matching TRBD2 (7 bases). CDR1 is GTSNPN, CDR2 SVGIG, per germline (reference sequence). This CDR3 region has 12 residues. V shed 3 bases and J shed 6 bases, with 12 bases lying between them. The CDR3 region is CAWSLRGGEQYF. The CDR3 coding sequence is TGTGCCTGGAGCCTAAGGGGGGGCGAGCAGTACTTC.

The chain couples TRBV12-3 or TRBV12-4 to TRBJ2-5, with 8 bases matching TRBD1. After removal of 3 bases from V and 5 bases from J, the junction contained 2 bases not matched to a gene. The CDR3 has 13 residues. CDR3 coding DNA: TGTGCCAGCAGTTTGGACAGGGATGAGACCCAGTACTTC. Translating gives CASSLDRDETQYF.

The chain uses TRBV6-5 and TRBJ1-2, with D perhaps matching TRBD1 (6 bases). CDR1 and CDR2 (germline): MNHEY, SVGAGI. V was cut by 6 bases and J by 4 bases, with 9 bases left in between. The CDR3 spans 12 residues. As DNA, the CDR3 is TGTGCCAGCAGCGCACAGGGCTATGGCTACACCTTC. Translating it yields CASSAQGYGYTF.

A note on this clone: Within the sample, other DNA sequences also encode this same CDR3. The V gene is TRBV7-2, the J gene TRBJ2-5; 12 bases fit TRBD2. CDR1 is SGHTA, CDR2 FQGNSA, per germline. J lost 5 bases, V lost 1 base, and 5 bases had no gene match. This CDR3 is built from 16 residues. CDR3 loop: CASSLGLAGGQETQYF. CDR3 DNA: TGTGCCAGCAGCTTAGGCCTAGCGGGGGGGCAGGAGACCCAGTACTTC.

The gene calls are TRBV7-3 and TRBJ1-2, with D hard to call. V was shortened by 1 base and J by 4 bases, with 7 bases between the two germline ends. There are 13 residues in the CDR3. Germline V gene lookup returns CDR1 SGHTA and CDR2 FQGTGA. In nucleotides, the CDR3 is TGTGCCAGCAGCTTAAGGTCCGGCTATGGCTACACCTTC. Translating gives CASSLRSGYGYTF.

The gene calls are TRBV28 and TRBJ2-2, with a weak D call TRBD1 (6 bases). This CDR3 region has 17 residues. Between the trimmed V and J ends, which lost 7 bases and 0 bases, there was a span of 18 bases. The germline V gene encodes CDR1 MDHEN and CDR2 SYDVKM. The CDR3 sequence: CASTPSGQNSNTGELFF. For the CDR3, the DNA is TGTGCCAGCACACCCTCTGGACAGAACTCGAACACCGGGGAGCTGTTTTTT. The whole variable domain, filled in from reference TRBV28 and TRBJ2-2, reads DVKVTQSSRYLVKRTGEKVFLECVQDMDHENMFWYRQDPGLGLRLIYFSYDVKMKEKGDIPEGYSVSREKKERFSLILESASTNQTSMYLCASTPSGQNSNTGELFFGEGSRLTVL.

The genes are TRBV6-1 and TRBJ1-1, with 9 nucleotides matching TRBD1. CDR3 length equals 15 residues. The trim removed 3 bases at V and 4 bases at J, leaving 6 bases unmatched. Germline V gene data show CDR1 as MNHNS and CDR2 as SASEGT. CDR3 in amino acids: CASSEMGTGSTEAFF. The CDR3 DNA follows: TGTGCCAGCAGTGAGATGGGGACAGGGTCCACTGAAGCTTTCTTT.

This chain's CDR3 is CASSLEAGGNGYTF. The DNA for the CDR3 is TGTGCCAGCAGCTTAGAAGCAGGGGGTAATGGCTACACCTTC. The V gene is TRBV7-2, the J gene TRBJ1-2; 7 nucleotides line up with TRBD1. Trimming cost V 1 base and J 6 bases; bases outside gene matches: 5. Germline CDR1 is SGHTA and CDR2 is FQGNSA. This CDR3 has 14 residues. Together with reference TRBV7-2 and TRBJ1-2, the CDR3 gives the full variable domain: GAGVSQSPSNKVTEKGKDVELRCDPISGHTALYWYRQSLGQGLEFLIYFQGNSAPDKSGLPSDRFSAERTGGSVSTLTIQRTQQEDSAVYLCASSLEAGGNGYTFGSGTRLTVV.

The chain joins TRBV9 to TRBJ1-1; D is undetermined. The CDR3 covers 16 residues. CDR1 SGDLS and CDR2 YYNGEE come from the germline V gene. V was trimmed by 2 bases and J by 1 base, leaving 15 bases between them. CDR3 sequence: CASSVGRTSGNTEAFF. As DNA, the CDR3 is TGTGCCAGCAGCGTCGGCCGTACTTCGGGGAACACTGAAGCTTTCTTT.

The rearrangement uses TRBV4-1 and TRBJ1-1, with 7 nucleotides matching TRBD1. This CDR3 comprises 13 residues. Germline V gene data show CDR1 as MGHRA and CDR2 as YSYEKL. V lost 5 bases to trimming and J lost 7 bases; unmatched junction nucleotides: 7. CDR3 sequence reads: CASSVYRGNEAFF. The DNA for the CDR3 is TGCGCCAGCAGCGTTTACAGGGGAAATGAAGCTTTCTTT.

This sequence joins TRBV6-6 and TRBJ1-2, with D possibly matching TRBD1 (6 bases). The V end was cut by 2 bases, the J end by 1 base, with 11 bases between. Germline CDR1 reads MNHNY; CDR2 reads SVGAGI (reference sequence). CDR3 length: 15 amino acids. Written as DNA, the CDR3 is TGTGCCAGCAGTTACGGAGGGGGGGATAACTATGGCTACACCTTC. This sequence encodes CASSYGGGDNYGYTF.